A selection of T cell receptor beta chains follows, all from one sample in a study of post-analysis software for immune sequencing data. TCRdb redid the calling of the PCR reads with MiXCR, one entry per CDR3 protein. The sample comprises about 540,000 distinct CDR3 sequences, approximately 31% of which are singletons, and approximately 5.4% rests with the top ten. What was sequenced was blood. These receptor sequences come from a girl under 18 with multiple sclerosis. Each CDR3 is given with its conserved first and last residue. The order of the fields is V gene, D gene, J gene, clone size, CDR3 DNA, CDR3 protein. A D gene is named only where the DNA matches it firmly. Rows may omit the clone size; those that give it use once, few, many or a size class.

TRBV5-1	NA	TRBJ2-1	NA	TGCGCCAGCAGCTTTCCAGGTGGGGGCAATGAGCAGTTCTTC	CASSFPGGGNEQFF
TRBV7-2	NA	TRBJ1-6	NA	TGTGCCAGCAGCTTGAGTCGTAATTCACCCCTCCACTTT	CASSLSRNSPLHF
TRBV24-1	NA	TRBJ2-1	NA	TGTGCCACCAGTGGTGACAATGAGCAGTTCTTC	CATSGDNEQFF
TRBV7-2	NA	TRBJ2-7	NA	TGTGCCAGCAGCTTAGACTTCGGCGGGGGCTTCTACGAGCAGTACTTC	CASSLDFGGGFYEQYF
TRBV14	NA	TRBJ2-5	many	TGTGCCAGCAGCCGGAGGCAAGAGACCCAGTACTTC	CASSRRQETQYF
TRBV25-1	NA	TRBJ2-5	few	TGTGCCAGCAGTGAATATAGTGGACCAAGCCAAGAGACCCAGTACTTC	CASSEYSGPSQETQYF
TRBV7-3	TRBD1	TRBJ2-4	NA	TGTGCCAGCAGCGCCCAGGGGGCCGACATTCAGTACTTC	CASSAQGADIQYF
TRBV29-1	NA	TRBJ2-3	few	TGCAGCGTCCAAAGGGGGGGCGCAGATACGCAGTATTTT	CSVQRGGADTQYF
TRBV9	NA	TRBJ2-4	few	TGTGCCAGCAGCGTAGGGGAGCCCCCAAACATTCAGTACTTC	CASSVGEPPNIQYF
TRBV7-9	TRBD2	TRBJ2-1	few	TGTGCCAGCAGCATACCGACTAGCGGGGCTACTGCCTACAATGAGCAGTTCTTC	CASSIPTSGATAYNEQFF
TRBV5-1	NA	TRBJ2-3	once	TGCGCCAGCAAAGGGGTCAGGAGCACAGATACGCAGTATTTT	CASKGVRSTDTQYF
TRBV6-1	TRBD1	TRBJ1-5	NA	TGTGGCAGTGGGACAGGGGAGCTTCAGCCCCAGCATTTT	CGSGTGELQPQHF
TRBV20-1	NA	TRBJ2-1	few	TGCAGTGCTTACGGGCGTTTGGGTTACAATGAGCAGTTCTTC	CSAYGRLGYNEQFF
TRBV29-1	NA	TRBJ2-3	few	TGCAGCGCCCCAGTCGGACAACCCACAGATACGCAGTATTTT	CSAPVGQPTDTQYF
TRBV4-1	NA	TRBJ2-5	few	TGCGCCAGCAGCCAAGGGGGCAGGACAAAGTACTTC	CASSQGGRTKYF
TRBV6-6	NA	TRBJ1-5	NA	TGTGCCAGCAGTTACGTGCCTCCTGATCAGCCCCAGCATTTT	CASSYVPPDQPQHF
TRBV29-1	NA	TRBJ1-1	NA	TGCAGCGTGGACGGAGGGGTGAACACTGAAGCTTTCTTT	CSVDGGVNTEAFF
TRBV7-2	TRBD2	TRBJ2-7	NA	TGTGCCAGCAGCCCCCTGAGCGGGGGCTACGAGCAGTACTTC	CASSPLSGGYEQYF
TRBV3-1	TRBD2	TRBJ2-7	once	TGTGCCAGCAGCCGAGACCTAGCGGGGGCCTACGAGCAGTACTTC	CASSRDLAGAYEQYF
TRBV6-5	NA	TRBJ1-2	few	TGTGCCAGCAGCTCCGGAATTAACTATGGCTACACCTTC	CASSSGINYGYTF
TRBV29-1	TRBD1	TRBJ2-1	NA	TGCAGCGTTGAGACTCGGCGGACAGGGGGGAATGAGCAGTTCTTC	CSVETRRTGGNEQFF
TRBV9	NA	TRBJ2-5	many	TGTGCCAGCAGCGAGGGGGTCCAAGAGACCCAGTACTTC	CASSEGVQETQYF
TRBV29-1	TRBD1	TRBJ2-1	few	TGCAGCGTCCTACCCTACAGACAGGGCCCCCCAGACAATGAGCAGTTCTTC	CSVLPYRQGPPDNEQFF
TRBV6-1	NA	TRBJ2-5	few	TGTGCCAGCACCCACTTTGGGTGGGATGTTAAAGAGACCCAGTACTTC	CASTHFGWDVKETQYF
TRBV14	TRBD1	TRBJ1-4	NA	TGTGCCAGCAGCGGACGGACAGGGGGCACAACTAATGAAAAACTGTTTTTT	CASSGRTGGTTNEKLFF
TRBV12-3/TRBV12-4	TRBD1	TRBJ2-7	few	TGTGCCAGCAGTCCATCACCCACGTGGCAGGGGGCCTACGAGCAGTACTTC	CASSPSPTWQGAYEQYF
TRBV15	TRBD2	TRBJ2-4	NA	TGTGCCACCAGCAGAGTGGCTAGCGGGGGGGCGGTTACCAAAAACATTCAGTACTTC	CATSRVASGGAVTKNIQYF
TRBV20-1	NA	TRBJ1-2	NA	NA	CSARDFGPGGVYGYTF
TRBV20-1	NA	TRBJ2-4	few	TGCAGTGCTAGAGATAACCTAATAAACGTCAAAAACATTCAGTACTTC	CSARDNLINVKNIQYF
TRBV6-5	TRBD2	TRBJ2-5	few	TGTGCCAGCAGTTTCACCGGGACTATGAAAGAGACCCAGTACTTC	CASSFTGTMKETQYF
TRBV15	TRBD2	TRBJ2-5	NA	TGTGCCACCAGCAGAAAAGGCCGGGGGGGCAGGCAGACCCAGTACTTC	CATSRKGRGGRQTQYF
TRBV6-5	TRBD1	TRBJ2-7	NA	TGTGCCAGCAGTTCCGCCGGGACAGGCGTCTACGAGCAGTACTTC	CASSSAGTGVYEQYF
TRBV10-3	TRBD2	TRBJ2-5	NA	TGTGCCATCAGTGACTCGAGGACTAGCAGGAAAGAGGGGGAGACCCAGTACTTC	CAISDSRTSRKEGETQYF
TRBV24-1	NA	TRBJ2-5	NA	TGTGCCACCAGTGATTATTGGGAGGAAGAGACCCAGTACTTC	CATSDYWEEETQYF
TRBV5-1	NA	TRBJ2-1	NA	TGCGCCAGCAGCTTTCAGGGAGTGCAAGACAATGAGCAGTTCTTC	CASSFQGVQDNEQFF
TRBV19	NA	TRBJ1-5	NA	TGTGCCACGACCTACCGGGGAAATCAGCCCCAGCATTTT	CATTYRGNQPQHF
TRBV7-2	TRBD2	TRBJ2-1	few	TGTGCCAGCAGCTTAGTATGGGGGGGGGAGTACAATGAGCAGTTCTTC	CASSLVWGGEYNEQFF
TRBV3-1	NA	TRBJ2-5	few	TGTGCCAGCAGCCAAAGACAACAACAAGAGACCCAGTACTTC	CASSQRQQQETQYF
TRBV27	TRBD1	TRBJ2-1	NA	TGTGCCAGCAGTCTGGGACCACAGGGGGCGACCTACAATGAGCAGTTCTTC	CASSLGPQGATYNEQFF
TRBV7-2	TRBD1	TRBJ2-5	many	TGTGCCAGCAGCTTGGAGACAGGGAACCAAGAGACCCAGTACTTC	CASSLETGNQETQYF
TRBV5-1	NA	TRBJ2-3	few	TGCGCCAGCAGCTTGGGTCCAGGTTCTAGCACAGATACGCAGTATTTT	CASSLGPGSSTDTQYF
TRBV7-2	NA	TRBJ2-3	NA	TGTGCCAGCAGCTTAGACTACGCAGATACGCAGTATTTT	CASSLDYADTQYF
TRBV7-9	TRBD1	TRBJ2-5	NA	TGTGCCAGCAGCTTGGGGACAGGGGTCCGGTTGTACTTC	CASSLGTGVRLYF
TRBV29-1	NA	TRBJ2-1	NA	TGCAGCGTCCTGGGCGATGAGCAGTTCTTC	CSVLGDEQFF
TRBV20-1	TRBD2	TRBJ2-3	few	TGCAGTGCTAGAGCGGTGAGCGGGGGCGAGGCAGATACGCAGTATTTT	CSARAVSGGEADTQYF
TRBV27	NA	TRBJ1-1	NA	TGTGCCAGCAGTTTATCGCAACGGGGCCCGGTGAACACTGAAGCTTTCTTT	CASSLSQRGPVNTEAFF
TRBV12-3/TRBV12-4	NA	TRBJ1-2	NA	TGTGCCAGCAGTTCCCATATGGCGGGCTATGGCTACACCTTC	CASSSHMAGYGYTF
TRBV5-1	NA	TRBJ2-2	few	TGCGCCAGCAGCTTGGTAGGGGGGATGAACACCGGGGAGCTGTTTTTT	CASSLVGGMNTGELFF
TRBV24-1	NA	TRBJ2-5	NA	TGTGCCACCAGTGACCCCCGACAGGGAGGAGGGACCCAGTACTTC	CATSDPRQGGGTQYF